A selection of T cell receptor beta chains follows, all from one sample in a study of CD8+ T cells in alopecia areata. Method: immunoSEQ multiplex PCR; TCRdb's copy keeps in-frame clones and lacks some. The sample includes roughly 210,000 clones, about 40% of them seen just once. Specimen: CD4+ T cells sorted from blood, collected at roughly week 36, from a patient treated with tofacitinib. These TCRs come from a human donor with alopecia areata. Each CDR3 is given with its conserved first and last residue. D genes are given only for firm matches. A row's size may be missing; if present it is once, few, many or a size class.

CDR3nt,CDR3aa,v_gene,d_gene,j_gene,abundance
TGCAGCGTTGTTCCGACAGGGCGCGGTTACGAGCAGTACTTC,CSVVPTGRGYEQYF,TRBV29-1,TRBD1,TRBJ2-7,few
TGTGCCAGCAGCGGACAGGGGGCCTTCAATCAGCCCCAGCATTTT,CASSGQGAFNQPQHF,TRBV6-6,TRBD1,TRBJ1-5,NA
TGTGCCAGCAGCTCCCTTATATCCCCGGCCTACGAGCAGTACTTC,CASSSLISPAYEQYF,TRBV11-2,NA,TRBJ2-7,few
TGCAGCGTACAGGGTCATCCTTCCTACAATGAGCAGTTCTTC,CSVQGHPSYNEQFF,TRBV29-1,NA,TRBJ2-1,few
TGTGCCAGCAGGCGTAGTAGCAATCAGCCCCAGCATTTT,CASRRSSNQPQHF,TRBV6-5,NA,TRBJ1-5,NA
TGTGCCAGCAACCCCACTACGGGGGGGCGCAAAGCTTTCTTT,CASNPTTGGRKAFF,TRBV6-5,NA,TRBJ1-1,few
TGTGCCAGTATCCCGGGCGGCGCTAACTATGGCTACACCTTC,CASIPGGANYGYTF,TRBV19,NA,TRBJ1-2,NA
TGTGCCAGCAGTCCATTGCAGGGCGGGAGGAACAATGAGCAGTTCTTC,CASSPLQGGRNNEQFF,TRBV27,TRBD2,TRBJ2-1,NA
TGTGCCAGCAGGGGACTAGCGCAGAATGAGCAGTTCTTC,CASRGLAQNEQFF,TRBV11-2,TRBD2,TRBJ2-1,once
TGCGCCAGCAAGTTTGGGGGAGGAGGAATGGAAGAGACCCAGTACTTC,CASKFGGGGMEETQYF,TRBV5-1,NA,TRBJ2-5,NA
TGTGCCTGGAATGGGGTAGGATCAAACTACGAGCAGTACTTC,CAWNGVGSNYEQYF,TRBV30,NA,TRBJ2-7,few
TGTGCCAGCAGCTTAGAGGGACGGACTATAAATGAGCAGTTCTTC,CASSLEGRTINEQFF,TRBV7-8,NA,TRBJ2-1,NA
TGTGCCAGCAGCCCGTCGACCACAGATACGCAGTATTTT,CASSPSTTDTQYF,TRBV7-2,NA,TRBJ2-3,few
TGTGCCAGCCGCGACAGTCCCCAAGAGACCCAGTACTTC,CASRDSPQETQYF,TRBV7-2,NA,TRBJ2-5,few
TGTGCCAGCAGTTACGGGACAGGAGCCTATGAGGGCTACACCTTC,CASSYGTGAYEGYTF,TRBV6-5,TRBD1,TRBJ1-2,NA
TGTGCCAGTAGTACAACCCCCGCTTTGCCAGGGGCCAACGTCCTGACTTTC,CASSTTPALPGANVLTF,TRBV19,NA,TRBJ2-6,few
TGTGCCAGCGGCCAGCATCAGCCCCAGCATTTT,CASGQHQPQHF,TRBV6-5,NA,TRBJ1-5,NA
TGTGCCAGCAGCCCCTCCTGGGGCGCGGGCGGGGAGCTGTTTTTT,CASSPSWGAGGELFF,TRBV11-2,NA,TRBJ2-2,many
TGTGCCTGGGAGGAGGAAGAGACCCAGTACTTC,CAWEEEETQYF,TRBV30,NA,TRBJ2-5,NA
TGTGCCACCGGGAGTGCAGATACGCAGTATTTT,CATGSADTQYF,TRBV6-5,NA,TRBJ2-3,few
TGTGCCAGCTCCCGGACAGGGGGCGTGGGGACTGAAGCTTTCTTT,CASSRTGGVGTEAFF,TRBV18,TRBD1,TRBJ1-1,NA
TGTGCCAGCAGCCATCAGGGGGCGGAGACCCAGTACTTC,CASSHQGAETQYF,TRBV14,TRBD1,TRBJ2-5,NA
TGTGCCACCACTCTAGCCAAAAACATTCAGTACTTC,CATTLAKNIQYF,TRBV2,NA,TRBJ2-4,NA
TGTGCCTGGAGTCGAGGGACTAGCGGCCGCGGGTACTTC,CAWSRGTSGRGYF,TRBV30,TRBD2,TRBJ2-5,NA
TGTGCCAGCAGTTTCGGGTCCTACGAGCAGTACTTC,CASSFGSYEQYF,TRBV28,NA,TRBJ2-7,NA
TGCGCCAGCAGCTTGGGAGGGACGAGCCCGACAGATACGCAGTATTTT,CASSLGGTSPTDTQYF,TRBV5-1,NA,TRBJ2-3,NA
TGTGCCAGCAGCTTAGGTGGAGCTAACTATGGCTACACCTTC,CASSLGGANYGYTF,TRBV7-2,NA,TRBJ1-2,few
TGTGCCTGGGGAGGGACAGAGTACTATGGCTACACCTTC,CAWGGTEYYGYTF,TRBV30,TRBD1,TRBJ1-2,few
TGTGCCAGCAGCTTAGTTTCGGGCGCTGAAGCTTTCTTT,CASSLVSGAEAFF,TRBV7-9,NA,TRBJ1-1,NA
TGTGCCAGCAATACCAACCCCCACGAGCAGTACTTC,CASNTNPHEQYF,TRBV28,NA,TRBJ2-7,NA
TGTGCCAGCAGTCGTGACCGCTCCTACAATGAGCAGTTCTTC,CASSRDRSYNEQFF,TRBV6-6,NA,TRBJ2-1,NA
TGTGCCACGGGGAACAATGAGCAGTTCTTC,CATGNNEQFF,TRBV19,NA,TRBJ2-1,few
TGCAGCGTTGAAGAAATCCCAGGGGAGCAGTACTTC,CSVEEIPGEQYF,TRBV29-1,NA,TRBJ2-7,few